This TCR beta chain was sequenced for a study of monozygotic twins with inflammatory bowel disease. Per sample, reverse transcription was split into eight reactions. Using the 5' RACE reads, TCRdb records one entry per CDR3 protein without DNA. In total, the table holds approximately 300,000 distinct CDR3 sequences. Blood was drawn at about 2.6 ml per donor. The CDR3 has 17 residues. Germline values: CDR1 SGHTA, CDR2 FQGNSA. V gene TRBV7-2 combines with J gene TRBJ2-7; TCRdb returns TRBD2, unconfirmable since there is no DNA. The TCR comes from a human donor with ulcerative colitis or Crohn's disease, or a healthy co-twin of an affected twin (not recorded which). Sequencing was carried out using blood. Here the CDR3 reads CASSSAKGLAGSYEQYF. Full variable domain (missing parts from reference TRBV7-2 and TRBJ2-7): GAGVSQSPSNKVTEKGKDVELRCDPISGHTALYWYRQSLGQGLEFLIYFQGNSAPDKSGLPSDRFSAERTGGSVSTLTIQRTQQEDSAVYLCASSSAKGLAGSYEQYFGPGTRLTVT.